This TCR beta chain originates from a study of blood T cell repertoires in COVID-19. Some clones are missing from TCRdb's copy, which holds only in-frame ones; the method was immunoSEQ multiplex PCR. The sample lists 100,000 to 150,000 clones, 86% occurring once. CDR1 SGHRS and CDR2 YFSETQ come from the germline V gene. The CDR3 totals 15 residues. With 6 bases clipped from V and 2 bases from J, the junction kept 9 bases outside the gene matches. V is TRBV5-1 and J is TRBJ1-1; 8 nucleotides agree with TRBD1. The source of this sequence is a woman aged 50 to 60 who had recovered from COVID-19. The sequenced sample consisted of PBMCs or T cells enriched from blood (not recorded which). The CDR3 region is CASTPRQGTNTEAFF. The CDR3 nucleotides are TGCGCCAGCACGCCCCGACAGGGGACTAACACTGAAGCTTTCTTT.